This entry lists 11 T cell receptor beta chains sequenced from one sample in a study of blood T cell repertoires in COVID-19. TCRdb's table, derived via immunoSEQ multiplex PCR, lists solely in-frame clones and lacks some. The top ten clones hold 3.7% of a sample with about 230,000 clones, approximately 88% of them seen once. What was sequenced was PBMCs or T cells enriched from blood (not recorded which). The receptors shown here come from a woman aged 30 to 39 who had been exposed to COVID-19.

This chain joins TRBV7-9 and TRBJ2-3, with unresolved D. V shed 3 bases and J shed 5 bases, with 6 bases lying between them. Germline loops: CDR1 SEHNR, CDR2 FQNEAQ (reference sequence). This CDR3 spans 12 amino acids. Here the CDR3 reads CASSFSQDTQYF. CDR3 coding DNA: TGTGCCAGCAGCTTTAGTCAAGATACGCAGTATTTT.

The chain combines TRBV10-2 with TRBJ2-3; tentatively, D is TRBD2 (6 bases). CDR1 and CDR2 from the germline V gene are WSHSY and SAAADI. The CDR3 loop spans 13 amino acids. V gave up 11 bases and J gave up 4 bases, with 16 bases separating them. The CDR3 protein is CADSAGRADTQYF. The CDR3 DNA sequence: TGCGCCGACTCGGCCGGGAGAGCAGATACGCAGTATTTT.

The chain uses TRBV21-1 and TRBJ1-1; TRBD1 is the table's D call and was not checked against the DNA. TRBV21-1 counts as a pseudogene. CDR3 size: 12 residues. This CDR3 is CASNQGNTEAFF. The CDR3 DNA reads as TGTGCCAGCAATCAGGGGAACACTGAAGCTTTCTTT.

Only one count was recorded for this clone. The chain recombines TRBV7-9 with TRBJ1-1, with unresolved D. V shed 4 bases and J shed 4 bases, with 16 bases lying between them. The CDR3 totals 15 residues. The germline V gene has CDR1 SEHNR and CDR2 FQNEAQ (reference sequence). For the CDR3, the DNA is TGTGCCAGCAGCTCTTTAGGGAGACGGTTCACTGAAGCTTTCTTT. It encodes CASSSLGRRFTEAFF.

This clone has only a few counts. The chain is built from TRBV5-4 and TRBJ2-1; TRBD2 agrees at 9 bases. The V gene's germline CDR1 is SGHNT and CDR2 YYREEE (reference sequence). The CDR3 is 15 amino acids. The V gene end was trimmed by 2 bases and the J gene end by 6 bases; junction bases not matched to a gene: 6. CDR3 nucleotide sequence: TGTGCCAGCAGCTTTTCTAGCGGGATCGGCAATGAGCAGTTCTTC. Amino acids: CASSFSSGIGNEQFF.

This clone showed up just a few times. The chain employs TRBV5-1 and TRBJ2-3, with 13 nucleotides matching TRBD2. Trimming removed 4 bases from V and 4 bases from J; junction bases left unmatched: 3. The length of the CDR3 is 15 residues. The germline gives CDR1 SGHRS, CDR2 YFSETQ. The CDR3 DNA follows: TGCGCCAGCAGCGGAACTAGCGGGAGGGCAGATACGCAGTATTTT. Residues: CASSGTSGRADTQYF.

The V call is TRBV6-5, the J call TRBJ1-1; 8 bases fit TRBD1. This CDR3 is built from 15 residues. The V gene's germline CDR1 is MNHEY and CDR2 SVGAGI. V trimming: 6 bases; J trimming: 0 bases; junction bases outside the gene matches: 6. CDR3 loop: CASRKNRGVNTEAFF. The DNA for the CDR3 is TGTGCCAGCAGGAAAAACAGGGGGGTGAACACTGAAGCTTTCTTT.

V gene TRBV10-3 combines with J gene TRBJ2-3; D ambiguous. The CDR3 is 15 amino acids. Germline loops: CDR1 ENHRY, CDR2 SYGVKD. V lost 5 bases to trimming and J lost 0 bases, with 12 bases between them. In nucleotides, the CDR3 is TGTGCCATCAGTCCCGACACAACTAGCACAGATACGCAGTATTTT. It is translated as CAISPDTTSTDTQYF.

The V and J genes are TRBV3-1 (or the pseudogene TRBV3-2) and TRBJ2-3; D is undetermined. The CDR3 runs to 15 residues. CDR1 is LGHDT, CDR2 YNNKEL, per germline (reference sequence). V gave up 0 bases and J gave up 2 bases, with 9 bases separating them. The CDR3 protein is CASSQEGGLTDTQYF. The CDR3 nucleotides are TGTGCCAGCAGCCAAGAAGGCGGCCTCACAGATACGCAGTATTTT.

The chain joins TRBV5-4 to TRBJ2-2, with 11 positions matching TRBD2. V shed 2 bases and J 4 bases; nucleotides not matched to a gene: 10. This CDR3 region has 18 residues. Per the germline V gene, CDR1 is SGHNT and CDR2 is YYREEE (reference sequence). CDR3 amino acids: CASSLSPSGRRGTGELFF. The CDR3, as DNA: TGTGCCAGCAGCTTATCACCTAGCGGGAGGCGAGGCACCGGGGAGCTGTTTTTT.

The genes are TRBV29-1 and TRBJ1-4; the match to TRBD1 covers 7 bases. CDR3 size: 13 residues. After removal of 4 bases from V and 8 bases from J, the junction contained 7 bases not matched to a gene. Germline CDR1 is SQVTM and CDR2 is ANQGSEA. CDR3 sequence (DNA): TGCAGCGTTGCCGTACAGGGGCGGGAAAAACTGTTTTTT. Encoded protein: CSVAVQGREKLFF.